What follows are 13 T cell receptor beta chains derived from one specimen sequenced in a study of cytomegalovirus exposure and HLA in healthy donors. Clones were read by immunoSEQ multiplex PCR, and TCRdb kept only the in-frame ones, dropping some. The sample includes roughly 260,000 clones, about 83% of them seen just once. Material for sequencing was PBMCs. Every receptor here comes from a man aged 18 to 30 in good health and CMV-seronegative.

This clone was recorded a few times. V gene TRBV15 combines with J gene TRBJ1-6; 7 bases fit TRBD1. The ends lost 1 base at V and 8 bases at J; junction bases unmatched: 11. CDR3 length: 17 residues. Per the germline V gene, CDR1 is LNHNV and CDR2 is YYDKDF (reference sequence). CDR3 nucleotides: TGTGCCACCAGCAGAGGCTACAGGGGCAGGACCGATTCACCCCTCCACTTT. Translated, it gives CATSRGYRGRTDSPLHF.

This sequence joins TRBV27 and TRBJ1-4; D is perhaps TRBD1 (5 bases). CDR1 is MNHEY and CDR2 is SMNVEV in the germline V gene (reference sequence). V shed 1 base and J shed 7 bases, with 13 bases lying between them. The CDR3 loop spans 15 amino acids. The CDR3 region is CASSLLGDMGEKLFF. DNA for the CDR3: TGTGCCAGCAGTTTATTAGGGGATATGGGTGAAAAACTGTTTTTT.

J is TRBJ1-1 and V is TRBV4-3; perhaps TRBD1 as D (5 bases). The CDR3 is made up of 16 amino acids. Germline lookup yields CDR1 LGHNA and CDR2 YSLEER. The V end was cut by 0 bases, the J end by 3 bases, with 14 bases between. The CDR3 region is CASSQEQTAPHTEAFF. DNA for the CDR3: TGCGCCAGCAGCCAAGAGCAGACAGCTCCTCACACTGAAGCTTTCTTT.

The chain joins TRBV6-5 to TRBJ1-2, with D possibly TRBD1 on 6 matching bases. The CDR3 extends over 14 amino acids. V was pared by 0 bases and J by 5 bases, with 10 bases between. Germline loops: CDR1 MNHEY, CDR2 SVGAGI. CDR3 sequence (DNA): TGTGCCAGCAGTTACTCGACAGGTTTTTATGGCTACACCTTC. Translated, it gives CASSYSTGFYGYTF.

The gene calls are TRBV19 and TRBJ2-7; 11 nucleotides line up with TRBD2. Trimming at V came to 1 base and at J to 6 bases, leaving 2 bases not matched to a gene. CDR3 length: 14 residues. Germline V CDR1 and CDR2: LNHDA, SQIVND (reference sequence). In DNA, the CDR3 is TGTGCCAGTAGTATAGCTCTAGCGGGAGGCGAGCAGTACTTC. Translation gives CASSIALAGGEQYF.

This chain links TRBV5-5 with TRBJ1-2; possible D gene TRBD1, 5 bases. The germline V and J ends were trimmed by 2 bases and 4 bases, with 12 bases remaining between them. The CDR3 is 14 amino acids. Germline CDR1 reads SGHKS; CDR2 reads YYEKEE (reference sequence). DNA of the CDR3: TGTGCCAGCAGCTTACAGGCCAGTCCCTATGGCTACACCTTC. Translating gives CASSLQASPYGYTF.

The chain is built from TRBV5-1 and TRBJ2-1, with 9 bases matching TRBD1. This CDR3 spans 15 amino acids. Germline lookup yields CDR1 SGHRS and CDR2 YFSETQ. V was clipped by 0 bases and J by 3 bases; unmatched bases: 1. The DNA of the CDR3 is TGCGCCAGCAGCTTGGGACAGGGGGGCTACAATGAGCAGTTCTTC. It codes for CASSLGQGGYNEQFF. The full variable domain, with the rest looked up from reference TRBV5-1 and TRBJ2-1, is KAGVTQTPRYLIKTRGQQVTLSCSPISGHRSVSWYQQTPGQGLQFLFEYFSETQRNKGNFPGRFSGRQFSNSRSEMNVSTLELGDSALYLCASSLGQGGYNEQFFGPGTRLTVL.

The chain joins TRBV6-5 to TRBJ2-7, with a tentative D call TRBD2 (6 bases). Trimming took off 5 bases at V and 2 bases at J, with 13 bases between the two ends. This CDR3 is 14 amino acids long. The germline V gene encodes CDR1 MNHEY and CDR2 SVGAGI. DNA for the CDR3: TGTGCCAGCAGTACCGGGACGGGGGCCTACGAGCAGTACTTC. It translates to CASSTGTGAYEQYF.

This chain links TRBV5-1 with TRBJ1-4; no firm D call. The germline gives CDR1 SGHRS, CDR2 YFSETQ. V was shortened by 2 bases and J by 4 bases, with 6 bases between the two germline ends. There are 13 residues in the CDR3. Here the CDR3 reads CASSFPNNEKLFF. The CDR3 DNA reads as TGCGCCAGCAGCTTCCCAAATAATGAAAAACTGTTTTTT.

This chain links TRBV5-5 with TRBJ2-7; D is perhaps TRBD2 (6 bases). Between the trimmed V and J ends, which lost 0 bases and 8 bases, there was a span of 12 bases. The CDR3 sequence is 13 residues long. Germline V lookup: CDR1 SGHKS, CDR2 YYEKEE (reference sequence). This CDR3 is CASSLDREIKQYF. The CDR3 DNA is TGTGCCAGCAGCTTGGATCGGGAGATCAAGCAGTACTTC.

The chain combines TRBV2 with TRBJ1-4; D is unresolved. The CDR3 runs 13 residues. Per the germline V gene, CDR1 is SNHLY and CDR2 is FYNNEI. Trimming pared 6 bases from V and 0 bases from J, leaving 5 bases between. The CDR3 DNA is TGTGCCAGCAGGACTGCAACTAATGAAAAACTGTTTTTT. Translated: CASRTATNEKLFF.

This chain connects TRBV28 to TRBJ2-7, with TRBD2 matching over 9 bases. The junction had 10 bases not matched to a gene; V was cut back by 6 bases and J by 1 base. Germline loops: CDR1 MDHEN, CDR2 SYDVKM. The CDR3 consists of 16 residues. The CDR3 DNA sequence: TGTGCCAGCAGACCCTCCCTCGCGGGGGGGTCCTACGAGCAGTACTTC. Residues: CASRPSLAGGSYEQYF. Combining the CDR3 with reference TRBV28 and TRBJ2-7 gives the whole variable domain DVKVTQSSRYLVKRTGEKVFLECVQDMDHENMFWYRQDPGLGLRLIYFSYDVKMKEKGDIPEGYSVSREKKERFSLILESASTNQTSMYLCASRPSLAGGSYEQYFGPGTRLTVT.

This clone was recorded only once. V gene TRBV11-3 combines with J gene TRBJ2-7; TRBD2 matches 7 bases. Trimming took 1 base from V and 3 from J; bases not matched to a gene: 3. There are 14 residues in the CDR3. Germline V gene lookup returns CDR1 SGHNT and CDR2 YENEEA. In DNA form, the CDR3 reads TGTGCCAGCAGCTTAGGCCCGGGGGGCTACGAGCAGTACTTC. Amino acids: CASSLGPGGYEQYF.